These 27 T cell receptor beta chains share one sample of origin, sequenced in a study of beta chain features in type 1 diabetes. As every portion of the isolated RNA was reverse transcribed, the sequencing read expressed TCRB transcripts. Profiling relied on immunoSEQ multiplex PCR, and the TCRdb table lists in-frame clones only, not all of them. Here the sample spans around 150,000 clones, about 7% being singletons. Sequenced sample: central memory CD4+ T cells from blood. The source of these receptors is a woman aged 30 to 39 in good health.

This clone was detected only a few times. This chain joins TRBV7-2 and TRBJ2-5; tentatively, D is TRBD1 (6 bases). The better agreement between TRBJ2-7 and the DNA end casts doubt on the J call. This CDR3 region has 13 residues. Germline CDR1 reads SGHTA; CDR2 reads FQGNSA. CDR3 in amino acids: CASSLLQGYEQYF. Here the CDR3 DNA reads TGTGCCAGCAGCTTACTACAGGGTTACGAGCAGTACTTC.

This clone was found a few times. The chain recombines TRBV5-4 with TRBJ2-7; D might be TRBD2 (6 bases). The V and J ends lost 5 bases and 0 bases respectively, with 15 bases between them. The CDR3 has 15 amino acids. Per the germline V gene, CDR1 is SGHNT and CDR2 is YYREEE (reference sequence). The CDR3 region is CASSHLAVDSYEQYF. As DNA, the CDR3 is TGTGCCAGCAGTCATTTAGCGGTAGACTCCTACGAGCAGTACTTC.

V and J are TRBV19 and TRBJ2-7, with 8 bases matching TRBD2. The CDR3 contains 16 residues. The trim removed 2 bases at V and 5 bases at J, leaving 11 bases unmatched. Germline CDR1 is LNHDA and CDR2 is SQIVND (reference sequence). The CDR3 is CASSIQGSGGNHEQYF. Written as DNA, the CDR3 is TGTGCCAGTAGTATACAGGGGTCGGGAGGGAACCACGAGCAGTACTTC.

This clone was found a few times. The chain uses TRBV15 and TRBJ1-1; D is unresolved. Germline V gene lookup returns CDR1 LNHNV and CDR2 YYDKDF (reference sequence). CDR3 length: 15 residues. V lost 0 bases, J lost 1 base, and 9 bases lay in between. The CDR3 bases are TGTGCCACCAGCAGAGATAGGTCAGGGAACACTGAAGCTTTCTTT. Its protein product is CATSRDRSGNTEAFF.

The chain couples TRBV19 to TRBJ1-5, with TRBD1 as a possible D gene (6 bases). CDR1 is LNHDA, CDR2 SQIVND, per germline (reference sequence). Trimming cost V 3 bases and J 2 bases, with 17 bases left between them. The CDR3 contains 17 residues. Here the CDR3 DNA reads TGTGCCAGTAGTATGGGGGGGCAGGGGCTGGGCAATCAGCCCCAGCATTTT. It codes for CASSMGGQGLGNQPQHF.

The sample holds a few counts of this clone. The V gene is TRBV7-2, the J gene TRBJ2-7; D is possibly TRBD2 (5 bases). Trimming took off 1 base at V and 3 bases at J, with 10 bases between the two ends. Germline CDR1 reads SGHTA; CDR2 reads FQGNSA. CDR3 size: 14 residues. The CDR3 region is CASSLGGASYEQYF. CDR3 sequence (DNA): TGTGCCAGCAGCTTAGGGGGAGCAAGCTACGAGCAGTACTTC.

This chain links TRBV7-2 with TRBJ2-7, with TRBD2 identical over 9 bases. Trimming at V came to 1 base and at J to 0 bases, leaving 4 bases not matched to a gene. The germline gives CDR1 SGHTA, CDR2 FQGNSA. The length of the CDR3 is 16 residues. CDR3 nucleotide sequence: TGTGCCAGCAGCTTAGGTCCGGGACTAGCCTCCTACGAGCAGTACTTC. It yields the protein CASSLGPGLASYEQYF.

This clone showed up just a few times. This chain links TRBV7-6 with TRBJ1-5; D is undetermined. Trimming took off 5 bases at V and 0 bases at J, with 17 bases between the two ends. The CDR3 is 17 residues long. Germline CDR1 is SGHVS and CDR2 is FNYEAQ. In DNA, the CDR3 is TGTGCCAGCAGCCCCCGGACTGCAGCTTATAGCAATCAGCCCCAGCATTTT. This gives the protein CASSPRTAAYSNQPQHF.

The chain employs TRBV27 and TRBJ2-1; 10 nucleotides agree with TRBD1. Germline CDR1 is MNHEY and CDR2 is SMNVEV (reference sequence). The V and J ends lost 4 bases and 4 bases, in that order; junction bases with no gene match: 16. The CDR3 runs 19 residues. Here the CDR3 reads CASSSLGTGVLATYNEQFF. The CDR3 DNA is TGTGCCAGCAGTTCCTTGGGGACAGGGGTGCTAGCAACTTACAATGAGCAGTTCTTC.

V is TRBV6-5 and J is TRBJ2-7, with 11 bases matching TRBD2. This CDR3 is 14 amino acids long. J lost 3 bases, V lost 6 bases, and 4 bases had no gene match. Germline V CDR1 and CDR2: MNHEY, SVGAGI. Here the CDR3 reads CASRRLAGYYEQYF. The CDR3 DNA is TGTGCCAGCAGACGACTAGCGGGGTACTACGAGCAGTACTTC.

This clone came up a few times. The J gene is TRBJ2-3, the V gene TRBV6-1; 11 bases agree with TRBD2. Germline V lookup: CDR1 MNHNS, CDR2 SASEGT. The V gene end was trimmed by 11 bases and the J gene end by 2 bases; junction bases not matched to a gene: 6. The CDR3 extends over 14 amino acids. CDR3 sequence (DNA): TGTGCCGGGGGGACTAGCGGTCCCACAGATACGCAGTATTTT. Translation: CAGGTSGPTDTQYF.

The rearrangement links TRBV7-2 to TRBJ1-2, with 7 positions matching TRBD1. Unmatched junction bases numbered 3, after V lost 1 base and J lost 4 bases. In germline, CDR1 is SGHTA, CDR2 FQGNSA. The CDR3 contains 14 residues. As DNA, the CDR3 is TGTGCCAGCAGCTTAGGGGGACAGTCCTATGGCTACACCTTC. It is translated as CASSLGGQSYGYTF.

This clone showed up just a few times. V and J are TRBV11-2 and TRBJ2-2, with D unresolved. V gave up 1 base and J gave up 6 bases, with 9 bases separating them. Germline V gene lookup returns CDR1 SGHAT and CDR2 FQNNGV. There are 14 residues in the CDR3. CDR3 sequence reads: CASSLGSRPGELFF. In nucleotides, the CDR3 is TGTGCCAGCAGCTTAGGTAGCAGACCCGGGGAGCTGTTTTTT.

This clone was seen only a few times. The chain uses TRBV7-2 and TRBJ2-2, with D tentatively TRBD2 (5 bases). CDR3 size: 14 residues. From germline, CDR1 is SGHTA and CDR2 FQGNSA. V lost 7 bases and J lost 5, with 14 bases in between. The CDR3 nucleotides are TGTGCCAGCACCGCCGGGGTTGGAACCGGGGAGCTGTTTTTT. As protein: CASTAGVGTGELFF.

This clone was picked up a small number of times. The gene calls are TRBV27 and TRBJ2-2; tentative D call: TRBD2 (5 bases). Trimming took off 2 bases at V and 0 bases at J, with 10 bases between the two ends. The CDR3 loop spans 16 amino acids. Germline values: CDR1 MNHEY, CDR2 SMNVEV (reference sequence). The CDR3 loop reads CASSLTPGTNTGELFF. CDR3 in DNA: TGTGCCAGCAGTTTAACTCCCGGGACGAACACCGGGGAGCTGTTTTTT.

The genes are TRBV7-6 and TRBJ2-2; the match to TRBD1 covers 7 bases. The CDR3 consists of 16 residues. V was pared by 5 bases and J by 6 bases, with 12 bases of the junction left unmatched. In germline, CDR1 is SGHVS, CDR2 FNYEAQ. CDR3 amino acids: CASSRDSGWVAGELFF. The DNA for the CDR3 is TGTGCCAGCAGCCGGGACAGCGGCTGGGTCGCCGGGGAGCTGTTTTTT.

The chain employs TRBV4-1 and TRBJ1-3, with TRBD1 identical over 7 bases. The CDR3 has 17 residues. Germline V gene sequence: CDR1 MGHRA, CDR2 YSYEKL. V lost 3 bases and J lost 0; bases outside the gene matches: 8. The chain's CDR3 is CASSQDNRGPSGNTIYF. CDR3 DNA: TGCGCCAGCAGCCAGGACAACAGGGGCCCCTCTGGAAACACCATATATTTT.

This clone showed up just a few times. The chain couples TRBV19 to TRBJ2-3; D possibly corresponds to TRBD2 (6 bases). CDR3 length: 16 amino acids. V was cut by 3 bases and J by 0 bases, with 13 bases left in between. From germline, CDR1 is LNHDA and CDR2 SQIVND (reference sequence). The CDR3 DNA is TGTGCCAGTAGTATTCAACCGGGACTTAGCACAGATACGCAGTATTTT. This translates into CASSIQPGLSTDTQYF.

The J gene is TRBJ2-1, the V gene TRBV30; the match to TRBD2 covers 7 bases. There are 15 residues in the CDR3. V gave up 4 bases and J gave up 4 bases; unmatched junction bases: 10. Germline assignment: CDR1 GTSNPN and CDR2 SVGIG (reference sequence). The CDR3 spells CAWTDGAGNYNEQFF. The DNA for the CDR3 is TGTGCCTGGACCGACGGAGCGGGAAATTACAATGAGCAGTTCTTC.

The table lists this clone with a few counts. The V and J genes are TRBV7-9 and TRBJ2-7; TRBD2 matches at 8 bases. The trim removed 0 bases at V and 5 bases at J, leaving 3 bases unmatched. CDR1 and CDR2 (germline): SEHNR, FQNEAQ (reference sequence). The CDR3 runs to 14 residues. CDR3 DNA sequence: TGTGCCAGCAGCTTAGCAGCGGGAGACCACGAGCAGTACTTC. Amino acids: CASSLAAGDHEQYF.

This clone was picked up a small number of times. CDR3 DNA: TGTGCCAGCTCATCCGGGACAGGGGCCTACGAGCAGTACTTC. It encodes CASSSGTGAYEQYF. The chain carries TRBV18 and TRBJ2-7, with 10 bases aligning to TRBD1. The CDR3 contains 14 residues. V was clipped by 5 bases and J by 2 bases; unmatched bases: 3. Germline CDR1 KGHSH, CDR2 LQKENI. Drawing the rest from reference TRBV18 and TRBJ2-7, the complete variable domain is NAGVMQNPRHLVRRRGQEARLRCSPMKGHSHVYWYRQLPEEGLKFMVYLQKENIIDESGMPKERFSAEFPKEGPSILRIQQVVRGDSAAYFCASSSGTGAYEQYFGPGTRLTVT.

This clone was detected many times. In DNA, the CDR3 is TGTGCCAGCAGCTATAGCACCTACAATGAGCAGTTCTTC. Protein product: CASSYSTYNEQFF. The chain combines TRBV7-9 with TRBJ2-1; D gene uncertain. The V gene lost 4 bases and the J gene lost 2 bases, with 6 bases spanning the gap. From germline, CDR1 is SEHNR and CDR2 FQNEAQ (reference sequence). The CDR3 consists of 13 residues. Together with reference TRBV7-9 and TRBJ2-1, the CDR3 gives the full variable domain: DTGVSQNPRHKITKRGQNVTFRCDPISEHNRLYWYRQTLGQGPEFLTYFQNEAQLEKSRLLSDRFSAERPKGSFSTLEIQRTEQGDSAMYLCASSYSTYNEQFFGPGTRLTVL.

This sequence joins TRBV11-2 and TRBJ1-4, with D perhaps TRBD1 (5 bases). Germline V gives CDR1 SGHAT, CDR2 FQNNGV. This CDR3 has 15 residues. Trimming cost V 5 bases and J 2 bases, with 12 bases left between them. Here the CDR3 reads CASSPQGLTNEKLFF. In DNA form, the CDR3 reads TGTGCCAGCAGCCCCCAGGGTCTGACTAATGAAAAACTGTTTTTT.

This chain links TRBV25-1 with TRBJ1-2, with D perhaps matching TRBD1 (6 bases). The CDR3 loop spans 13 amino acids. Per the germline V gene, CDR1 is MGHDK and CDR2 is SYGVNS. V was pared by 8 bases and J by 4 bases, with 14 bases between. CDR3 loop: CASGSTGFYGYTF. The CDR3 coding sequence is TGTGCCAGCGGATCGACAGGCTTCTATGGCTACACCTTC.

This chain links TRBV28 with TRBJ1-2, with 7 bases fitting TRBD1. The germline gives CDR1 MDHEN, CDR2 SYDVKM. The CDR3 covers 13 residues. The J segment lost 8 bases and the V segment lost 6 bases, leaving 9 bases of the junction unmatched. CDR3 loop: CASSSSDRAGYTF. The CDR3 DNA sequence: TGTGCCAGCAGCTCCTCAGACAGGGCCGGCTACACCTTC.

The gene calls are TRBV30 and TRBJ2-1; 10 bases map to TRBD1. This CDR3 is built from 14 residues. Losses at the gene ends were 2 bases for V and 7 bases for J; bases not matched to a gene: 5. Germline V gene lookup returns CDR1 GTSNPN and CDR2 SVGIG (reference sequence). CDR3 coding DNA: TGTGCCTGGAGTACCTGGACAGGGGGGAATGAGCAGTTCTTC. Its protein is CAWSTWTGGNEQFF.

This clone was counted between two and nine times. The chain links TRBV30 to TRBJ2-2; weak D call: TRBD2 (5 bases). The CDR3 is made up of 15 amino acids. V lost 4 bases and J lost 0, with 12 bases in between. Germline V gene lookup returns CDR1 GTSNPN and CDR2 SVGIG (reference sequence). CDR3 coding DNA: TGTGCCTGGACGACCGGGATCTCGAACACCGGGGAGCTGTTTTTT. This translates into CAWTTGISNTGELFF.